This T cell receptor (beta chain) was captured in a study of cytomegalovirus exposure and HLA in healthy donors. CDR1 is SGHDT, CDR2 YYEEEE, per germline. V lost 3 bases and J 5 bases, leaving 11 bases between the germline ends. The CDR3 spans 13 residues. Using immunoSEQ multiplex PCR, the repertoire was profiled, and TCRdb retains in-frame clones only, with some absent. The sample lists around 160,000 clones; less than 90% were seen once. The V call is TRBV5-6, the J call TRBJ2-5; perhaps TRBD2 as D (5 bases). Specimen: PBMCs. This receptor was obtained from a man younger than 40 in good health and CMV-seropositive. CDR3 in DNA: TGTGCCAGCAGCTCTCTACGGGGTGAGACCCAGTACTTC. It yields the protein CASSSLRGETQYF. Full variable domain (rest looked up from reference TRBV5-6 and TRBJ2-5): DAGVTQSPTHLIKTRGQQVTLRCSPKSGHDTVSWYQQALGQGPQFIFQYYEEEERQRGNFPDRFSGHQFPNYSSELNVNALLLGDSALYLCASSSLRGETQYFGPGTRLLVL.